The present TCR beta chain was sequenced within a study of response to subunit inactivated influenza vaccine. Whole-study results and caveats: The study's authors posited that every seasonal influenza vaccination enlists few new T cells.

Germline loops: CDR1 LGHDT, CDR2 YNNKEL (reference sequence). The CDR3 sequence is 15 residues long. V lost 0 bases and J lost 7; bases outside the gene matches: 4. TCRdb recomputed calls from the RT-PCR reads with MiXCR, one row per CDR3 protein. The repertoire holds roughly 670,000 distinct CDR3 sequences, around 15% seen once, with less than 9% in the top ten. Comment on this clonotype: Its target is not known.

Sequencing used PBMCs from blood, obtained less than 15 days before vaccination. The clonotype comes from a man aged 45 to 65 who received an inactivated influenza vaccine. The chain combines TRBV3-1 with TRBJ2-1; TRBD2 matches 9 bases. CDR3 DNA sequence: TGTGCCAGCAGCCAAGATGGGACTAGCCGGAATGAGCAGTTCTTC. The encoded protein is CASSQDGTSRNEQFF.